This TCR beta chain emerged from a study of OX40 agonist ivuxolimab in advanced cancers. The wider study: Ivuxolimab was delivered to patients intravenously every 2 weeks at doses spanning 0.01 to 10 mg/kg. The dose-escalation group included hepatocellular carcinoma, melanoma, renal cell carcinoma and head and neck cancer. The study's findings and limits: Blood T cells, both CD4+ and CD8+, expanded clonally by week 6 at 0.1 to 3.0 mg/kg. Mean expanded clone counts were higher in CD8+ than CD4+ T cells.

In its sample, this clone was seen once. Antigen specificity is unknown. Sequencing used immunoSEQ multiplex PCR; TCRdb keeps in-frame clones, though not all of them. This sample yields approximately 62,000 clones, of which approximately 85% are seen a single time; roughly 5.1% belongs to the top ten. The germline V gene encodes CDR1 KGHSH and CDR2 LQKENI. V lost 1 base and J lost 5; bases outside the gene matches: 5. The CDR3 consists of 14 residues. The origin of this receptor is an adult with an advanced solid tumor such as melanoma, head and neck, liver or kidney cancer. The material was CD4+ or CD8+ T cells sorted from blood, obtained in a trial of the OX40 agonist ivuxolimab. The rearrangement links TRBV18 to TRBJ2-7, with TRBD1 matching over 7 bases. CDR3 nucleotides: TGTGCCAGCTCACCACAGGGGGCGAAAGACGAGCAGTACTTC. This sequence encodes CASSPQGAKDEQYF.